The 17 T cell receptor beta chains reported below all come from one sample, sequenced in a study of shared clonotypes between healthy human individuals. The method was immunoSEQ multiplex PCR; TCRdb's version includes in-frame clones alone and lacks a portion of them. Counted here are roughly 590,000 clones, around 95% occurring once; the ten biggest clones make up 0.11%. As defined, naive CD8 cells were CD45RO-negative and positively selected for CCR7, with terminally differentiated effector memory CD45RA+ cells excluded. Sequencing was done on a sample of naive CD8+ T cells sorted from blood. The receptors stem from a woman in her thirties in good health.

V usage is TRBV14 and J usage is TRBJ2-3; TRBD2 agrees at 12 bases. This CDR3 contains 19 residues. The V and J ends lost 0 bases and 0 bases, in that order; junction bases with no gene match: 7. CDR1 SGHDN and CDR2 FVKESK come from the germline V gene. The CDR3 DNA sequence: TGTGCCAGCAGCCAAGATGGGAGGACTAGCGGGAAGAGCACAGATACGCAGTATTTT. This gives the protein CASSQDGRTSGKSTDTQYF.

The chain couples TRBV29-1 to TRBJ1-4; no definite D call. The CDR3 is 12 residues long. Germline V CDR1 and CDR2: SQVTM, ANQGSEA. The germline V and J ends were trimmed by 5 bases and 6 bases, with 10 bases remaining between them. The CDR3: CSVWDSDEKLFF. The CDR3, as DNA: TGCAGCGTTTGGGATTCAGATGAAAAACTGTTTTTT.

The chain joins TRBV5-1 to TRBJ2-7; D is ambiguous. CDR3 size: 12 residues. The ends were cut back, 2 bases at V and 4 bases at J, with 7 bases in the middle. CDR1 and CDR2 (germline): SGHRS, YFSETQ. CDR3 sequence: CASSFNGYEQYF. The DNA of the CDR3 is TGCGCCAGCAGCTTCAACGGATACGAGCAGTACTTC.

The rearrangement joins TRBV11-2 to TRBJ2-7; 10 nucleotides match TRBD2. The length of the CDR3 is 16 residues. The germline gives CDR1 SGHAT, CDR2 FQNNGV. V shed 4 bases, J shed 6 bases, and the junction held 12 bases outside the gene matches. CDR3 sequence (DNA): TGTGCCAGCAGCTCCGAGGGCAGCGGGAGGGTGGTCGAGCAGTACTTC. Its protein is CASSSEGSGRVVEQYF.

V and J are TRBV12-5 and TRBJ2-1; TRBD1 aligns across 9 bases. V gave up 1 base and J gave up 5 bases; unmatched junction bases: 9. The V gene's germline CDR1 is LGHNT and CDR2 FRNRAP. This CDR3 is built from 17 residues. The CDR3 coding sequence is TGTGCTAGTGGTTTGGATACCGGGACAGGGATCAACAATGAGCAGTTCTTC. It is translated as CASGLDTGTGINNEQFF.

The rearrangement uses TRBV7-9 and TRBJ1-2; a possible D gene is TRBD1 (5 bases). The CDR3 is made up of 13 amino acids. Trimming shortened V by 6 bases and J by 8 bases, and 16 bases separated the two germline ends. The germline V gene has CDR1 SEHNR and CDR2 FQNEAQ (reference sequence). The CDR3 region is CASSGGRLEGYTF. CDR3 nucleotides: TGTGCCAGCAGTGGGGGACGGCTGGAAGGCTACACCTTC.

The chain has TRBV27 and TRBJ2-7; 7 nucleotides agree with TRBD2. Germline V lookup: CDR1 MNHEY, CDR2 SMNVEV (reference sequence). The CDR3 extends over 13 amino acids. The junction had 4 bases not matched to a gene; V was cut back by 6 bases and J by 2 bases. The CDR3 sequence: CASSLAVTYEQYF. CDR3 in DNA: TGTGCCAGCAGCCTAGCGGTTACCTACGAGCAGTACTTC.

The chain uses TRBV30 and TRBJ2-1; no clear D. V was cut by 1 base and J by 9 bases, with 7 bases left in between. Germline CDR1 GTSNPN, CDR2 SVGIG (reference sequence). The CDR3 totals 11 residues. The CDR3 reads CAWSDGGEQFF. The CDR3 coding sequence is TGTGCCTGGAGTGATGGTGGTGAGCAGTTCTTC.

The V gene is TRBV27, the J gene TRBJ2-3, with D unclear. The V gene's germline CDR1 is MNHEY and CDR2 SMNVEV (reference sequence). V lost 7 bases, J lost 0 bases, and 14 bases lay in between. The CDR3 runs to 15 residues. DNA of the CDR3: TGTGCCAGCACTCACGAGCTACCTAGCACAGATACGCAGTATTTT. Translating gives CASTHELPSTDTQYF.

The genes are TRBV25-1 and TRBJ1-1; D call uncertain. CDR1 and CDR2 (germline): MGHDK, SYGVNS. The CDR3 runs to 15 residues. Trimming left V 1 base short and J 5 bases short, with 14 bases between. The CDR3 sequence: CASSEFEDPGTEAFF. DNA of the CDR3: TGTGCCAGCAGTGAATTCGAGGATCCAGGTACTGAAGCTTTCTTT. The full variable domain, rest sourced from reference TRBV25-1 and TRBJ1-1, is EADIYQTPRYLVIGTGKKITLECSQTMGHDKMYWYQQDPGMELHLIHYSYGVNSTEKGDLSSESTVSRIRTEHFPLTLESARPSHTSQYLCASSEFEDPGTEAFFGQGTRLTVV.

The V and J genes are TRBV28 and TRBJ1-1; tentative D call: TRBD1 (6 bases). The CDR3 loop spans 12 amino acids. Per germline, CDR1 MDHEN and CDR2 SYDVKM. V shed 8 bases and J shed 6 bases, with 13 bases lying between them. In DNA, the CDR3 is TGTGCCAGCCTCCAGGGGACGGCTGAAGCTTTCTTT. Translated: CASLQGTAEAFF.

The chain uses TRBV2 and TRBJ1-1, with D unclear. Trimming cost V 4 bases and J 8 bases, with 8 bases left between them. Germline CDR1 is SNHLY and CDR2 is FYNNEI. The CDR3 has 11 amino acids. DNA of the CDR3: TGTGCCAGCAGTGCGGGAGAAGAAGCTTTCTTT. Amino acid sequence: CASSAGEEAFF.

The rearrangement uses TRBV28 and TRBJ1-5; no clear D. Looked up from germline, CDR1 is MDHEN and CDR2 is SYDVKM. The CDR3 runs to 18 residues. Between the trimmed V and J ends, which lost 5 bases and 0 bases, there was a span of 20 bases. The CDR3 region is CASSLPPGRMDSNQPQHF. As DNA, the CDR3 is TGTGCCAGCAGTCTTCCCCCGGGGAGGATGGATAGCAATCAGCCCCAGCATTTT.

This chain links TRBV27 with TRBJ2-7, with 10 bases lining up with TRBD1. Per germline, CDR1 MNHEY and CDR2 SMNVEV (reference sequence). This CDR3 region has 16 residues. With V trimmed by 6 bases and J by 2 bases, 10 bases remained unmatched. The CDR3 sequence is CASRDSLGTGAYEQYF. The CDR3 DNA reads as TGTGCCAGCAGAGACTCCCTAGGGACAGGGGCCTACGAGCAGTACTTC.

The rearrangement joins TRBV28 to TRBJ2-3; 8 nucleotides line up with TRBD2. The V gene end was trimmed by 5 bases and the J gene end by 2 bases; junction bases not matched to a gene: 15. The germline V gene has CDR1 MDHEN and CDR2 SYDVKM. The CDR3 spans 18 residues. CDR3 loop: CASSARGGAAAHTDTQYF. CDR3 bases: TGTGCCAGCAGTGCCCGGGGGGGGGCGGCGGCCCACACAGATACGCAGTATTTT.

The chain joins TRBV28 to TRBJ2-7, with a tentative D call TRBD1 (8 bases). Germline V gene sequence: CDR1 MDHEN, CDR2 SYDVKM. The V end lost 2 bases, the J end lost 5 bases, and 16 bases lay between the germline ends. The CDR3 is 15 residues long. For the CDR3, the DNA is TGTGCCAGCAGTTTAAATTTACAGGGGGGGGACGAGCAGTACTTC. It specifies CASSLNLQGGDEQYF.

This chain uses TRBV11-3 with TRBJ2-1; 12 bases align to TRBD2. V gave up 4 bases and J gave up 6 bases; unmatched junction bases: 10. Germline CDR1 is SGHNT and CDR2 is YENEEA. The CDR3 totals 17 residues. In nucleotides, the CDR3 is TGTGCCAGCAGCTGGAGCGCGACTAGCGGGAGTCTCAATGAGCAGTTCTTC. As protein: CASSWSATSGSLNEQFF.